What follows are 8 T cell receptor beta chains derived from one specimen sequenced in a study of OX40 agonist ivuxolimab in advanced cancers. Clones were read by immunoSEQ multiplex PCR, and TCRdb kept only the in-frame ones, dropping some. The sample has around 110,000 clones, roughly 90% seen once. Sequences were derived from CD4+ or CD8+ T cells sorted from blood, sampled in a trial of the OX40 agonist ivuxolimab. The receptors were gathered from an adult with an advanced solid tumor such as melanoma, head and neck, liver or kidney cancer.

The rearrangement links TRBV28 to TRBJ2-7; 8 nucleotides match TRBD2. The V gene end was trimmed by 4 bases and the J gene end by 2 bases; junction bases not matched to a gene: 4. CDR1 is MDHEN and CDR2 is SYDVKM in the germline V gene. The CDR3 is 14 residues long. This CDR3 is CASSSGLDAYEQYF. CDR3 DNA: TGTGCCAGCAGTTCGGGACTAGATGCCTACGAGCAGTACTTC.

The CDR3 bases are TGTGCCAGCAGCTTGGAGACACCCGGGACCGGGGAGCTGTTTTTT. The encoded protein is CASSLETPGTGELFF. The J gene is TRBJ2-2, the V gene TRBV5-4; unclear D gene. CDR3 length: 15 amino acids. Per germline, CDR1 SGHNT and CDR2 YYREEE (reference sequence). V shed 0 bases and J shed 5 bases, with 11 bases lying between them.

This chain links TRBV18 with TRBJ2-1, with D possibly TRBD1 on 5 matching bases. The CDR3 has 12 residues. Germline CDR1 is KGHSH and CDR2 is LQKENI. V shed 5 bases and J shed 7 bases, with 9 bases lying between them. DNA of the CDR3: TGTGCCAGCTCAGCCCAGGGAAATGAGCAGTTCTTC. This gives the protein CASSAQGNEQFF. Drawing the rest from reference TRBV18 and TRBJ2-1, the complete variable domain is NAGVMQNPRHLVRRRGQEARLRCSPMKGHSHVYWYRQLPEEGLKFMVYLQKENIIDESGMPKERFSAEFPKEGPSILRIQQVVRGDSAAYFCASSAQGNEQFFGPGTRLTVL.

The chain recombines TRBV11-2 with TRBJ1-2, with D perhaps TRBD1 (6 bases). Germline V lookup: CDR1 SGHAT, CDR2 FQNNGV. The V and J ends lost 4 bases and 6 bases respectively, with 18 bases between them. CDR3 size: 15 residues. In DNA form, the CDR3 reads TGTGCCAGCAGCTCCAGGGGAGGTCTTGGGGATGGCTACACCTTC. This translates into CASSSRGGLGDGYTF.

This chain connects TRBV21-1 to TRBJ2-7; the table's TRBD1 call for D was not verified on the DNA. TRBV21-1 is flagged as a pseudogene. The CDR3 is 19 amino acids. CDR3 sequence: CASWSVIDRKGTGSYEQYF. In DNA, the CDR3 is TGTGCCAGCTGGAGCGTCATAGATCGAAAGGGGACAGGTTCCTACGAGCAGTACTTC.

The chain employs TRBV2 and TRBJ1-3, with 7 nucleotides matching TRBD1. The germline CDR1 and CDR2 sequences are SNHLY and FYNNEI. J gave up 8 bases and V 4 bases, and 11 bases lay outside the gene matches. This CDR3 region has 15 residues. CDR3 nucleotide sequence: TGTGCCAGCAGTGGGAGGGGACAGACCTCGGACACCATATATTTT. It translates to CASSGRGQTSDTIYF.

The chain links TRBV27 to TRBJ2-7, with unresolved D. V lost 4 bases and J lost 3, with 4 bases in between. Germline CDR1 reads MNHEY; CDR2 reads SMNVEV (reference sequence). The CDR3 has 11 amino acids. In DNA form, the CDR3 reads TGTGCCAGCAGTTCCGGCTACGAGCAGTACTTC. It codes for CASSSGYEQYF.

V gene TRBV7-8 combines with J gene TRBJ2-1, with 10 bases fitting TRBD2. Germline-derived CDR1 and CDR2 are SGHVS and FQNEAQ. The CDR3 runs 15 residues. The V and J ends lost 5 bases and 8 bases, in that order; junction bases with no gene match: 9. The CDR3 region is CASSPGTSAQYEQFF. CDR3 sequence (DNA): TGTGCCAGCAGCCCCGGGACTAGCGCCCAGTATGAGCAGTTCTTC.